The rows below give T cell receptor beta chains drawn from one sample of a study of cytomegalovirus exposure and HLA in healthy donors. TCRdb's table, derived via immunoSEQ multiplex PCR, lists solely in-frame clones and lacks some. This sample has 120,000 or so clones, with around nine tenths found just once. Material: PBMCs. These receptors were collected from a woman younger than 30 in good health and CMV-seronegative. Each CDR3 is given with its conserved first and last residue. The D gene is left open where the match is weak. Size is omitted from some rows. Given values are once, few, many or a class for expanded clones.

j_call | clone_size | v_call | d_call | cdr3_nt | cdr3_aa
TRBJ1-1 | once | TRBV5-8 | - | TGTGCCAGCAGCTTGGACAGGCCTTTGATGGACGCTTTCTTT | CASSLDRPLMDAFF
TRBJ2-7 | once | TRBV19 | TRBD2 | TGTGCCAGTAGTATCAGAGCGGGAGGGACCTACGAGCAGTACTTC | CASSIRAGGTYEQYF
TRBJ2-7 | - | TRBV27 | TRBD2 | TGTGCCAGCAGCCGGACTAGCGGGGCCCACGAGCAGTACTTC | CASSRTSGAHEQYF
TRBJ2-1 | - | TRBV9 | TRBD2 | TGTGCCAGCAGCGTAAGTGGTAGCGGGAACAATGAGCAGTTCTTC | CASSVSGSGNNEQFF
TRBJ1-1 | - | TRBV11-3 | - | TGTGCCAGCAGCCAATCCTCGGGCTTCCTCGGGGAAGTCGAACAATTGGCTTTCTTT | CASSQSSGFLGEVEQLAFF
TRBJ2-1 | once | TRBV4-3 | - | TGCGCCAGCAGCCGACTAGTTAGCGGATACAATGAGCAGTTCTTC | CASSRLVSGYNEQFF
TRBJ1-4 | - | TRBV6-5 | - | TGTGCCAGCATGCGACAGGATAATGAAAAACTGTTTTTT | CASMRQDNEKLFF
TRBJ1-1 | - | TRBV28 | TRBD1 | TGTGCCAGCAGCCCCGGACAGGGAGGAAACACTGAAGCTTTCTTT | CASSPGQGGNTEAFF
TRBJ2-1 | - | TRBV30 | TRBD2 | TGTGCCTTAAGTGAGGGACTAGGGTCGAATGAGCAGTTCTTC | CALSEGLGSNEQFF
TRBJ1-1 | - | TRBV29-1 | - | TGCAGCGTTGGTCTGTCTAGCACTGAAGCTTTCTTT | CSVGLSSTEAFF
TRBJ2-5 | - | TRBV5-1 | - | TGCGCCAGCAGCTTGGAGCCTTACCAAGAGACCCAGTACTTC | CASSLEPYQETQYF
TRBJ2-5 | - | TRBV28 | TRBD2 | TGTGCCAGCAGTTTAACACCGGGGGGGGAGACCCAGTACTTC | CASSLTPGGETQYF
TRBJ1-5 | - | TRBV7-2 | - | TGTGCCAGCAGCCCCCCCTTTCCCCTTTATAGCAATCAGCCCCAGCATTTT | CASSPPFPLYSNQPQHF
TRBJ2-1 | - | TRBV10-3 | TRBD2 | TGTGCCATCCGGACTAGCGGGAGTTCCTACAATGAGCAGTTCTTC | CAIRTSGSSYNEQFF
TRBJ2-2 | - | TRBV7-7 | TRBD1 | TGTGCTAGCAGCTTGACAGGGGGCCACACCGGGGAGCTGTTTTTT | CASSLTGGHTGELFF
TRBJ2-7 | once | TRBV6-1 | - | TGTGCCAGCAGTCCTAGTACCCTCTTAACCTACGAGCAGTACTTC | CASSPSTLLTYEQYF
TRBJ2-7 | - | TRBV27 | TRBD1 | TGTGCCAGCAGTTATATAGGGACAGGGGGTGAGCAGTACTTC | CASSYIGTGGEQYF
TRBJ2-5 | - | TRBV19 | - | TGTGCCAGTAGTAACCTAGGGGGAGAGACCCAGTACTTC | CASSNLGGETQYF
TRBJ1-2 | - | TRBV28 | - | TGTGCCAGCATCACAGGGTACGGCTATGGCTACACCTTC | CASITGYGYGYTF
TRBJ2-1 | - | TRBV4-1 | - | TGCGCCAGCAGCCAAAGTCCGGGACTGAGCTCCTACAATGAGCAGTTCTTC | CASSQSPGLSSYNEQFF
TRBJ2-5 | - | TRBV9 | TRBD2 | TGTGCCAGCAGCCTCGGACTAGCGGGGAAAGAGACCCAGTACTTC | CASSLGLAGKETQYF
TRBJ2-5 | - | TRBV7-6 | - | TGTGCCAGCAGCGAGGGAACCTATCCGGAGGGGGGGTCCGAGACCCAGTACTTC | CASSEGTYPEGGSETQYF
TRBJ1-2 | - | TRBV30 | - | TGTGCCTGGCTAAACCGGGATTTTAACTATGGCTACACCTTC | CAWLNRDFNYGYTF
TRBJ1-2 | - | TRBV7-8 | - | TGTGCCAGCAGCTTAGGGACAGTCTATGGCTACACCTTC | CASSLGTVYGYTF
TRBJ2-7 | - | TRBV10-3 | TRBD1 | TGTGCCATCAGTGAGGACAGGGTTGACGAGCAGTACTTC | CAISEDRVDEQYF
TRBJ2-2 | - | TRBV2 | TRBD1 | TGTGCCACTCGGGACAGGGAGGGCGGGGAGCTGTTTTTT | CATRDREGGELFF
TRBJ2-5 | - | TRBV28 | - | TGTGCCAGCACTCGTAACAGGAAATTAGAGACCCAGTACTTC | CASTRNRKLETQYF
TRBJ1-1 | - | TRBV28 | - | TGTGCCAGCAGTTTGATCGGGGGAACCACTGAAGCTTTCTTT | CASSLIGGTTEAFF
TRBJ1-5 | - | TRBV28 | TRBD1 | TGTGCCAGCAGGACCCGGGGACAGGGGATGGTTCAGCCCCAGCATTTT | CASRTRGQGMVQPQHF
TRBJ2-7 | - | TRBV6-4 | TRBD2 | TGTGCCAGCAGTGAGGGAGCGGGGGGGCCGTACGAGCAGTACTTC | CASSEGAGGPYEQYF
TRBJ2-3 | - | TRBV6-1 | TRBD2 | TGTGCCAGCACCAGACTAGCGGGGGACACAGATACGCAGTATTTT | CASTRLAGDTDTQYF
TRBJ1-5 | - | TRBV19 | - | TGTGCCAGTAGCGAAAGGGGGAGACAGCCCCAGCATTTT | CASSERGRQPQHF
TRBJ1-1 | - | TRBV4-1 | - | TGCGCCAGCAGCCAAGAAGGGCGGGCGGCGGAAAAAGCTTTCTTT | CASSQEGRAAEKAFF
TRBJ1-3 | - | TRBV15 | - | TGTGCCACCAGCAGTCGGGGAAACACCATATATTTT | CATSSRGNTIYF
TRBJ1-2 | - | TRBV5-6 | - | TGTGCCAGCAGCCCGAGACAGTTTTACTATGGCTACACCTTC | CASSPRQFYYGYTF
TRBJ2-1 | - | TRBV5-6 | TRBD2 | TGTGCCAGCAGCTGGACTAGCGGGAACTACAATGAGCAGTTCTTC | CASSWTSGNYNEQFF
TRBJ2-1 | - | TRBV10-3 | - | TGTGCCATCATGGAGGGTAGCTCCTACAATGAGCAGTTCTTC | CAIMEGSSYNEQFF
TRBJ2-7 | - | TRBV7-6 | - | TGTGCCAGCAGCCGGACTGTCTCCTACGAGCAGTACTTC | CASSRTVSYEQYF
TRBJ2-7 | - | TRBV29-1 | TRBD1 | TGCAGCGTTCAGACAGGGGGCTCCTACGAGCAGTACTTC | CSVQTGGSYEQYF
TRBJ1-6 | - | TRBV6-1 | - | TGTGCCAGCAGTGATCGGCGGGGAGGGGGATCACCCCTCCACTTT | CASSDRRGGGSPLHF
TRBJ2-7 | - | TRBV28 | - | TGTGCCAGCAGGGAGGACCTCTCCTACGAGCAGTACTTC | CASREDLSYEQYF
TRBJ2-4 | - | TRBV11-3 | - | TGTGCCAGCAGCTCCGACGGGATTCAGTACTTC | CASSSDGIQYF
TRBJ1-2 | - | TRBV4-3 | TRBD1 | TGCGCCAGCAGTCAGGACGGACAGGGGGCGACAGGCTATGGCTACACCTTC | CASSQDGQGATGYGYTF
TRBJ2-7 | - | TRBV28 | - | TGTGCCAGCAGTTTAGGGCAGGGGCTCTCCTACGAGCAGTACTTC | CASSLGQGLSYEQYF
TRBJ2-2 | - | TRBV15 | TRBD2 | TGTGCCACCAGCACTGTAGGACTAGCGGGGGCCACCGGGGAGCTGTTTTTT | CATSTVGLAGATGELFF
TRBJ1-1 | - | TRBV6-6 | - | TGTGCCAGCAGTTTTAGGGGGGGCCCCAAGAACACTGAAGCTTTCTTT | CASSFRGGPKNTEAFF
TRBJ1-1 | few | TRBV6-1 | TRBD1 | TGTGCCAGCAGTGAAGGACAGGGTACGGTCGCTGAAGCTTTCTTT | CASSEGQGTVAEAFF
TRBJ1-1 | - | TRBV5-4 | TRBD1 | TGTGCCAGCAGCCGGGACAGGGGGGAGTCTGAAGCTTTCTTT | CASSRDRGESEAFF
TRBJ1-6 | - | TRBV15 | TRBD1 | TGTGCCACCAGCAGAGTTCAGGGGGCGCGCAGTAATTCACCCCTCCACTTT | CATSRVQGARSNSPLHF
TRBJ2-5 | - | TRBV7-2 | - | TGTGCCAGCAGCCGAGGGTCCCAAGAGACCCAGTACTTC | CASSRGSQETQYF
TRBJ2-1 | - | TRBV30 | TRBD2 | TGTGCCTGGAGTAAGCGGGGCCTCTACAATGAGCAGTTCTTC | CAWSKRGLYNEQFF
TRBJ2-7 | once | TRBV28 | - | TGTGCCAGCAGTTTTGGCGGCAACGAGCAGTACTTC | CASSFGGNEQYF
TRBJ2-5 | - | TRBV5-4 | - | TGTGCCAGCAGAGGCGGGGCCTCCCAAGAGACCCAGTACTTC | CASRGGASQETQYF
TRBJ2-7 | - | TRBV10-1 | - | TGCGCCAGCAGAGGGCAGGGCCACGAGCAGTACTTC | CASRGQGHEQYF
TRBJ2-4 | - | TRBV29-1 | - | TGCAGCGTTGCACGGGGTGGGAAGGCCAAAAACATTCAGTACTTC | CSVARGGKAKNIQYF
TRBJ2-7 | - | TRBV6-5 | - | TGTGCCAGCAGTAACCTAAAACCAGGAACCTACGAGCAGTACTTC | CASSNLKPGTYEQYF
TRBJ2-2 | - | TRBV7-3 | TRBD2 | TGTGCCAGCAGCTTGGGACTAGCGGGAGATGCCGGGGAGCTGTTTTTT | CASSLGLAGDAGELFF
TRBJ2-1 | - | TRBV2 | - | TGTGCCAGCACAATTAGCTCCTACAATGAGCAGTTCTTC | CASTISSYNEQFF
TRBJ1-5 | - | TRBV9 | TRBD1 | TGTGCCAGCAGCGTAGGTACAGGGGGCGGTCAGCCCCAGCATTTT | CASSVGTGGGQPQHF